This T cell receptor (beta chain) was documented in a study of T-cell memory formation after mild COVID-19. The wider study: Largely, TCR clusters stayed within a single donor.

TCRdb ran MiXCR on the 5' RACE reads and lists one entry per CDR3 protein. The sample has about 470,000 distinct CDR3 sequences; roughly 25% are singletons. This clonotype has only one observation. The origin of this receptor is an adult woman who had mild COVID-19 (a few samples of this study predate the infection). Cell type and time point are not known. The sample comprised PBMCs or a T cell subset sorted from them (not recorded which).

The CDR3 loop is CASSPVEGGNTEAFF. The CDR3 coding sequence is TGCGCCAGCTCTCCCGTCGAGGGGGGCAACACTGAAGCTTTCTTT. The chain combines TRBV5-1 with TRBJ1-1, with D perhaps TRBD1 (6 bases). The V and J ends lost 7 bases and 2 bases respectively, with 18 bases between them. Germline lookup yields CDR1 SGHRS and CDR2 YFSETQ. The CDR3 runs to 15 residues.